Presented here are 18 T cell receptor beta chains from one specimen sequenced in a study of T cells in Graves' hyperthyroidism and ophthalmopathy (dated by TCRdb to between 2018 and 2021). The library was built by means of multiplex PCR. The reads were generated on an Illumina HiSeq 2000. The TCR beta CDR3 regions were amplified from RNA transcripts. The TCR CDR3 was subjected to a first round of RT-PCR using the HTBI primer set and the Qiagen OneStep RT-PCR kit. TCRdb trimmed public reads at Q25 via fastp, called clones via MiXCR and kept in-frame beta chains. Each CDR3 protein appears once, grouped with its most common genes and DNA. The sample records 300,000 to 350,000 distinct CDR3 sequences, 15% to 20% of which are singletons. The leading ten clones occupy about 49% of the sample. The sequenced sample consisted of blood. The source of these receptors is a woman in her forties or fifties with Graves' hyperthyroidism.

The J gene is TRBJ2-3, the V gene TRBV20-1, with 12 bases matching TRBD2. Germline-derived CDR1 and CDR2 are DFQATT and SNEGSKA (reference sequence). CDR3 length: 15 amino acids. V trimming: 6 bases; J trimming: 3 bases; junction bases outside the gene matches: 7. CDR3 residues: CSAPTSGRGTDTQYF. In nucleotides, the CDR3 is TGCAGTGCCCCGACTAGCGGGAGAGGGACAGATACGCAGTATTTT.

CDR3 sequence (DNA): TGTGCCAGCACAGACGGGGGGATCACAGATACGCAGTATTTT. Amino acid sequence: CASTDGGITDTQYF. The chain joins TRBV6-1 to TRBJ2-3, with 7 nucleotides matching TRBD2. This CDR3 is built from 14 residues. The germline V gene has CDR1 MNHNS and CDR2 SASEGT. V lost 7 bases, J lost 2 bases, and 6 bases stayed unmatched.

The chain recombines TRBV30 with TRBJ2-1; 12 positions match TRBD1. The length of the CDR3 is 16 residues. Trimming cost V 5 bases and J 5 bases; bases outside gene matches: 10. Germline V CDR1 and CDR2: GTSNPN, SVGIG (reference sequence). The CDR3 DNA is TGTGCCTGGTCCCCAGTCGGGACAGGGGGCCACAATGAGCAGTTCTTC. Its protein product is CAWSPVGTGGHNEQFF.

This sequence joins TRBV30 and TRBJ2-1; no clear D. The CDR3 has 14 residues. Trimming cost V 0 bases and J 3 bases, with 9 bases left between them. Germline loops: CDR1 GTSNPN, CDR2 SVGIG (reference sequence). CDR3 sequence: CAWSVPLDYNEQFF. CDR3 sequence (DNA): TGTGCCTGGAGTGTACCGCTAGACTACAATGAGCAGTTCTTC.

The chain joins TRBV3-1 to TRBJ2-6; D is perhaps TRBD2 (6 bases). Per germline, CDR1 LGHDT and CDR2 YNNKEL (reference sequence). Trimming stripped 6 bases from V and 4 bases from J, with 13 bases between. This CDR3 region has 15 residues. CDR3 loop: CASSTTRSGANVLTF. The CDR3 nucleotides read TGTGCCAGCAGTACGACTAGATCCGGGGCCAACGTCCTGACTTTC.

A few counts support this clonotype. CDR3 loop: CASSTAAAGLGTDTQYF. In DNA form, the CDR3 reads TGTGCCAGCTCAACGGCAGCCGCTGGACTCGGCACAGATACGCAGTATTTT. This chain joins TRBV18 and TRBJ2-3, with D possibly matching TRBD2 (5 bases). The V end was cut by 5 bases, the J end by 1 base, with 19 bases between. CDR3 length equals 17 residues. From germline, CDR1 is KGHSH and CDR2 LQKENI.

This clonotype was detected many times. J is TRBJ2-3 and V is TRBV20-1; D remains unclear. Germline V gives CDR1 DFQATT, CDR2 SNEGSKA (reference sequence). V lost 5 bases, J lost 2 bases, and 14 bases lay in between. CDR3 length: 14 amino acids. The CDR3 bases are TGCAGTGCTCCGCCTGGCGGATTCACAGATACGCAGTATTTT. Its protein product is CSAPPGGFTDTQYF.

Ten or more counts support this clonotype. The rearrangement joins TRBV27 to TRBJ1-4, with 8 bases identical to TRBD1. Germline values: CDR1 MNHEY, CDR2 SMNVEV (reference sequence). J was trimmed by 0 bases and V by 5 bases; bases with no gene match: 5. There are 16 residues in the CDR3. The CDR3 spells CASSKAGQATNEKLFF. DNA for the CDR3: TGTGCCAGCAGTAAAGCGGGACAGGCAACTAATGAAAAACTGTTTTTT.

The table lists this clonotype with a count of one. A much larger clone sits a single nucleotide away, making a read error possible. This chain joins TRBV10-3 and TRBJ1-5; 8 positions match TRBD1. Germline-derived CDR1 and CDR2 are ENHRY and SYGVKD. The CDR3 covers 13 residues. The chain's CDR3 is CVTLGQADQPQHF. As DNA, the CDR3 is TGTGTCACCCTGGGACAGGCAGATCAGCCCCAGCATTTT.

The table lists this clonotype with many counts. The chain employs TRBV20-1 and TRBJ2-3, with 11 positions matching TRBD2. Germline V CDR1 and CDR2: DFQATT, SNEGSKA (reference sequence). V dropped 0 bases and J dropped 5; count of bases not matched to a gene: 4. CDR3 length equals 15 residues. Here the CDR3 reads CSARELAGAKDTQYF. The CDR3 DNA reads TGCAGTGCTAGAGAACTAGCGGGAGCTAAAGATACGCAGTATTTT.

Ten or more counts support this clonotype. CDR3 bases: TGTGCCAGCAAATCAGGGGTTCAGCCCCAGCATTTT. Its translation: CASKSGVQPQHF. This chain joins TRBV28 and TRBJ1-5; a weak D match, TRBD1 (6 bases). The CDR3 has 12 residues. V dropped 7 bases and J dropped 6 bases, with 10 bases sitting between them. Germline V CDR1 and CDR2: MDHEN, SYDVKM.

The chain is built from TRBV7-9 and TRBJ2-1; D tentatively fits TRBD1 or TRBD2 (6 bases each). CDR3 length: 15 residues. The V end lost 5 bases, the J end lost 5 bases, and 16 bases lay between the germline ends. Germline CDR1 SEHNR, CDR2 FQNEAQ (reference sequence). The CDR3 sequence: CASSPLGGVNNEQFF. The CDR3 region has the DNA TGTGCCAGCAGCCCGTTGGGGGGCGTCAACAATGAGCAGTTCTTC.

A single count supports this clonotype. V usage is TRBV7-9 and J usage is TRBJ1-3; the D gene is possibly TRBD1 (5 bases). Germline V CDR1 and CDR2: SEHNR, FQNEAQ (reference sequence). This CDR3 spans 13 amino acids. V dropped 1 base and J dropped 8 bases, with 9 bases sitting between them. The CDR3 bases are TGTGCCAGCAGCTTAGACGGCAGGGACACCATATATTTT. This sequence encodes CASSLDGRDTIYF.

This clonotype came up many times. The J gene is TRBJ2-5, the V gene TRBV5-1; 12 bases match TRBD2. This CDR3 spans 19 amino acids. The V gene's germline CDR1 is SGHRS and CDR2 YFSETQ. Losses at the gene ends were 2 bases for V and 4 bases for J; bases not matched to a gene: 15. CDR3 nucleotides: TGCGCCAGCAGCTTCTTCGGGACTAGCGGGCAGGGAGTCGGAGAGACCCAGTACTTC. Translating it yields CASSFFGTSGQGVGETQYF.

A few counts support this clonotype. The J gene is TRBJ1-1, the V gene TRBV7-9; the D gene is possibly TRBD1 (6 bases). The CDR3 totals 15 residues. Germline V gene data show CDR1 as SEHNR and CDR2 as FQNEAQ (reference sequence). The V end lost 7 bases, the J end lost 3 bases, and 18 bases lay between the germline ends. This chain's CDR3 is CASTNIRGSDTEAFF. Written as DNA, the CDR3 is TGTGCCAGCACCAACATCAGGGGTAGTGACACTGAAGCTTTCTTT. The variable domain in full, completed from reference TRBV7-9 and TRBJ1-1, reads DTGVSQNPRHKITKRGQNVTFRCDPISEHNRLYWYRQTLGQGPEFLTYFQNEAQLEKSRLLSDRFSAERPKGSFSTLEIQRTEQGDSAMYLCASTNIRGSDTEAFFGQGTRLTVV.

This clonotype was counted at least ten times. This sequence joins TRBV27 and TRBJ2-3; tentatively, D is TRBD2 (5 bases). Trimming removed 6 bases from V and 1 base from J, with 11 bases in between. Germline V gene sequence: CDR1 MNHEY, CDR2 SMNVEV (reference sequence). The CDR3 spans 14 residues. The CDR3 reads CASRPGLGTDTQYF. The CDR3 nucleotides read TGTGCCAGCAGACCCGGACTTGGCACAGATACGCAGTATTTT.

This sequence joins TRBV28 and TRBJ2-6; D perhaps matches TRBD1 (6 bases). Trimming took off 4 bases at V and 0 bases at J, with 16 bases between the two ends. The CDR3 covers 18 residues. From germline, CDR1 is MDHEN and CDR2 SYDVKM. The CDR3 spells CASSSSGQGNSGANVLTF. In DNA, the CDR3 is TGTGCCAGCAGTTCCTCTGGGCAGGGGAACTCTGGGGCCAACGTCCTGACTTTC.

The chain has TRBV5-1 and TRBJ1-1; D is ambiguous. CDR1 and CDR2 (germline): SGHRS, YFSETQ. This CDR3 comprises 14 residues. Trimming took off 1 base at V and 5 bases at J, with 12 bases between the two ends. The CDR3 loop reads CASSLRYMGTEAFF. Written as DNA, the CDR3 is TGCGCCAGCAGCTTGAGATACATGGGGACTGAAGCTTTCTTT.